The 14 T cell receptor beta chains reported below all come from one sample, sequenced in a study of tumor-infiltrating lymphocytes in primary liver carcinoma. The study extracted blood RNA from unsorted whole blood and also extracted germline DNA. A primer in the constant region served to generate TCR beta cDNA from 500 to 600 ng of total RNA. For TCR beta, libraries were produced by three nested multiplex PCR rounds using slightly modified ARM-PCR. The opening two PCR rounds, 10 cycles each, paired TRBV1-TRBV30 forward primers with a C-beta reverse primer. TCRdb ran MiXCR on the multiplex PCR reads and lists one entry per CDR3 protein. This table has hundreds of thousands of distinct CDR3 sequences, more than 55% appearing once. The specimen was peripheral blood. These receptors came from a woman aged 25 to 39 with primary liver carcinoma and hepatitis B virus infection.

In the case of this clonotype: One end of the junction varies from germline; a read error may be responsible. This chain links TRBV11-1 with TRBJ2-3; 7 bases map to TRBD1. Looked up from germline, CDR1 is SGHAT and CDR2 is FQDESV (reference sequence). The CDR3 has 13 amino acids. The DNA of the CDR3 is TGTACCAGCAGTCCCCTCCAGGGGGTTACGCAGTATTTT. It yields the protein CTSSPLQGVTQYF.

This clonotype was found a few times. V is TRBV12-3 or TRBV12-4 and J is TRBJ1-2; 8 bases line up with TRBD1. There are 15 residues in the CDR3. J was trimmed by 4 bases and V by 5 bases; bases with no gene match: 9. In DNA form, the CDR3 reads TGTGCCAGCAGTCCCTCAGGGGGCCGTGGCTATGGCTACACCTTC. This codes for CASSPSGGRGYGYTF.

This clonotype was observed many times. V is TRBV5-5 and J is TRBJ2-1; the D gene could be TRBD1 or TRBD2 (6 bases each). This CDR3 contains 16 residues. Germline assignment: CDR1 SGHKS and CDR2 YYEKEE (reference sequence). V lost 4 bases to trimming and J lost 3 bases, with 17 bases between them. DNA of the CDR3: TGTGCCAGCAGCCGGGAGTGGGACACGGTCTACAATGAGCAGTTCTTC. As protein: CASSREWDTVYNEQFF.

A note on this clonotype: A much bigger clone sits one base away, suggesting this may be a read error. The chain couples TRBV4-1 to TRBJ2-2; D possibly uses TRBD1 or TRBD2 (5 bases each). This CDR3 contains 13 residues. CDR1 and CDR2 (germline): MGHRA, YSYEKL. The CDR3 here is CASSPTGAGKLFF. DNA of the CDR3: TGCGCCAGCAGCCCGACTGGGGCCGGGAAGCTGTTTTTT.

On this clonotype itself: A read error is possible here, since a much larger clone lies one base away. The V call is TRBV4-1, the J call TRBJ1-4; perhaps TRBD1 as D (5 bases). Germline V lookup: CDR1 MGHRA, CDR2 YSYEKL. CDR3 length: 13 residues. Trimming took 4 bases from V and 14 from J, leaving 17 bases between them. The CDR3 here is CASSPGTLPNLFF. DNA of the CDR3: TGCGCCAGCAGCCCGGGGACCCTCCCAAATCTGTTTTTT.

This clonotype was found a few times. The chain links TRBV29-1 to TRBJ2-7; weak D call: TRBD2 (5 bases). Trimming removed 4 bases from V and 0 bases from J, with 7 bases in between. Germline V gene data show CDR1 as SQVTM and CDR2 as ANQGSEA. The CDR3 is 12 amino acids. The CDR3 nucleotides read TGCAGCGTTGGGGAGAACTCCTACGAGCAGTACTTC. Amino acid sequence: CSVGENSYEQYF.

Concerning this clonotype: This may be a read error, as it is one base from a much larger clone. This rearrangement joins TRBV29-1 to TRBJ2-3; D remains ambiguous. The CDR3 consists of 13 residues. The germline gives CDR1 SQVTM, CDR2 ANQGSEA. The CDR3 loop is CNVVLGLTDTQYF. DNA for the CDR3: TGCAACGTTGTTCTGGGTCTCACAGATACGCAGTATTTT.

A word on this clonotype: Compared with germline, one end of the junction differs, possibly owing to a read error. The chain is built from TRBV7-8 and TRBJ2-1; 7 bases agree with TRBD1. Germline V gene sequence: CDR1 SGHVS, CDR2 FQNEAQ. This CDR3 spans 16 amino acids. The CDR3 DNA follows: TGTGCCAGCAGCTTAGGCCGGGGCAGGGGACAGAATGAGGAGTTCTTC. Its translation is CASSLGRGRGQNEEFF. The complete variable domain, with remaining parts taken from reference TRBV7-8 and TRBJ2-1, reads GAGVSQSPRYKVAKRGQDVALRCDPISGHVSLFWYQQALGQGPEFLTYFQNEAQLDKSGLPSDRFFAERPEGSVSTLKIQRTQQEDSAVYLCASSLGRGRGQNEEFFGPGTRLTVL.

This chain uses TRBV28 with TRBJ2-7, with no clear D. Per germline, CDR1 MDHEN and CDR2 SYDVKM. The CDR3 has 15 amino acids. The ends were cut back, 4 bases at V and 8 bases at J, with 21 bases in the middle. CDR3 sequence (DNA): TGTGCCAGCAGTTCCTCCGAGACATTTATACGAAAGCAGTACTTC. This codes for CASSSSETFIRKQYF.

This clonotype was seen a single time. The conserved phenylalanine or tryptophan normally closing the CDR3 is absent here, so this likely arose from a read error. CDR3 sequence reads: CASNPGSYGLPGTELNEQFS. CDR3 DNA sequence: TGTGCCAGCAACCCCGGCAGTTATGGTCTGCCCGGGACAGAGCTCAATGAGCAGTTCTCC. This chain connects TRBV6-2 or TRBV6-3 to TRBJ2-1; TRBD1 agrees at 7 bases. Germline values: CDR1 MNHEY, CDR2 SVGEGT. The CDR3 loop spans 20 amino acids. The trim removed 7 bases at V and 6 bases at J, leaving 27 bases unmatched.

This clonotype was seen a handful of times. The chain carries TRBV28 and TRBJ2-3, with D uncertain. Germline CDR1 reads MDHEN; CDR2 reads SYDVKM. The ends were cut back, 8 bases at V and 6 bases at J, with 18 bases in the middle. This CDR3 region has 14 residues. The DNA of the CDR3 is TGTGCCAGCCTCCCGGGTGTCACGAGGGATACGCAGTATTTT. As protein: CASLPGVTRDTQYF.

This clonotype appeared many times. The chain joins TRBV11-2 to TRBJ2-1, with D hard to call. V was trimmed by 2 bases and J by 4 bases, leaving 6 bases between them. The CDR3 loop spans 13 amino acids. In germline, CDR1 is SGHAT, CDR2 FQNNGV. CDR3 coding DNA: TGTGCCAGCAGCTTAACGGAGTACAATGAGCAGTTCTTC. Translating gives CASSLTEYNEQFF.

Concerning this clonotype itself: At one end, the junction sequence differs from germline, possibly due to a read error. The chain recombines TRBV6-1 with TRBJ1-5; tentatively, D is TRBD1 (5 bases). This CDR3 region has 14 residues. Germline V gene data show CDR1 as MNHNS and CDR2 as SASEGT. The CDR3 reads CVSRGTGSNHPQHF. Written as DNA, the CDR3 is TGTGTCAGCAGAGGGACGGGGAGCAATCATCCCCAGCATTTT.

Notes on this clonotype: A much larger clone differs from this one at a single base, so this may be a read error. The chain employs TRBV6-6 and TRBJ2-1, with 7 bases that match TRBD2. The CDR3 is made up of 15 amino acids. Per the germline V gene, CDR1 is MNHNY and CDR2 is SVGAGI (reference sequence). CDR3 residues: CASSALEKRGGSNNF. In DNA form, the CDR3 reads TGTGCCAGCAGTGCCCTGGAAAAAAGGGGCGGGAGCAACAACTTC.